This is a list of T cell receptor beta chains from one sample in a study of technical replicates of blood from four donors. Repertoires were generated with immunoSEQ multiplex PCR, while TCRdb's copy carries only in-frame clones and drops some. Here the sample spans tens of thousands of clones, 85% to 95% being singletons. Sequenced sample: T cells isolated from PBMCs. All receptors come from a human donor in good health. CDR3s include the opening cysteine and the closing phenylalanine or tryptophan. The order of the fields is D gene, J gene, clone size, V gene, CDR3 DNA, CDR3 protein. D genes are given only for firm matches. Some rows have no size entry. The others give once, few or many, or a class for an expanded clone.

>NA|TRBJ1-1|NA|TRBV27
TGTGCCAGCAGTTTGCCCGGTATGAACACTGAAGCTTTCTTT
CASSLPGMNTEAFF
>NA|TRBJ2-3|NA|TRBV5-1
TGCGCCAGCAGCCCTAGGGGGGGGAGCACAGATACGCAGTATTTT
CASSPRGGSTDTQYF
>NA|TRBJ2-2|NA|TRBV6-1
TGTGCCAGCAGTGCCTCGGGGGGCTACGGGGAGCTGTTTTTT
CASSASGGYGELFF
>TRBD1|TRBJ2-7|NA|TRBV5-1
TGCGCCAGCAGCCCCAGCGGACAGGGCCCCTACGAGCAGTACTTC
CASSPSGQGPYEQYF
>NA|TRBJ1-1|NA|TRBV23-1
TGCGCCAGCAGTCAAACACTAGAAAACACTGAAGCTTTCTTT
CASSQTLENTEAFF
>NA|TRBJ2-7|NA|TRBV6-1
TGTGCCAGCAGTGAAGCGTATACCTACGAGCAGTACTTC
CASSEAYTYEQYF
>NA|TRBJ2-2|NA|TRBV19
TGTGCCAGTAGTATAGAGGGCGGGGCTGGGGAGCTGTTTTTT
CASSIEGGAGELFF
>TRBD2|TRBJ2-7|NA|TRBV6-5
TGTGCCAGCAGTTACCGGCCTAGCGGGAATTCCTACGAGCAGTACTTC
CASSYRPSGNSYEQYF
>TRBD2|TRBJ2-7|NA|TRBV6-5
TGTGCCAGCAGTTTACTAGCGGGAGGGTACGAGCAGTACTTC
CASSLLAGGYEQYF
>NA|TRBJ2-1|once|TRBV28
TGTGCCAGCAGTTCGGCGAGTGGGCAGGGCGAAGAGCAGTTCTTC
CASSSASGQGEEQFF
>NA|TRBJ1-5|NA|TRBV6-5
TGTGCCAGCAGGCTGGTGGGCGATCAGCCCCAGCATTTT
CASRLVGDQPQHF
>TRBD2|TRBJ2-7|NA|TRBV9
TGTGCCAGCAGCGGGCGGACTAGCGGGACTAACGAGCAGTACTTC
CASSGRTSGTNEQYF
>TRBD1|TRBJ1-3|NA|TRBV30
TGTGCCTGGAGTGCGACAGGGGGCTTTATCAGCTCTGGAAACACCATATATTTT
CAWSATGGFISSGNTIYF
>NA|TRBJ2-7|NA|TRBV28
TGTGCCAGCAGTTTCGGGCCGCAGGGTCTCCTTGACTACGAGCAGTACTTC
CASSFGPQGLLDYEQYF
>NA|TRBJ1-2|NA|TRBV7-9
TGTGCCAGCAGACCTAGTGGCAGGGTTCCACTGTTC
CASRPSGRVPLF
>NA|TRBJ2-7|NA|TRBV10-2
TGCGCCAGCAGTCTCAAGCAGGCTTCCTACGAGCAGTACTTC
CASSLKQASYEQYF
>TRBD1|TRBJ1-1|NA|TRBV10-2
TGCGCCAGCAGGGGGACACCGGGCCAGGGGGGCACTGAAGCTTTCTTT
CASRGTPGQGGTEAFF
>NA|TRBJ2-5|NA|TRBV9
TGTGCCAGCAGCGTAGGGGGCACAGGAGAGACCCAGTACTTC
CASSVGGTGETQYF
>TRBD1|TRBJ2-7|NA|TRBV4-1
TGCGCCAGCAGCCAAGGGTATTGGCAGGACAGGTCCTACGAGCAGTACTTC
CASSQGYWQDRSYEQYF
>NA|TRBJ2-7|NA|TRBV4-3
TGCGCCAGCAGCCAAGAATTAGCAAATTGGCCCCACGAGCAGTACTTC
CASSQELANWPHEQYF
>TRBD2|TRBJ2-3|NA|TRBV9
TGTGCCAGCAGCGTATCCGGGACTACCATCACAGATACGCAGTATTTT
CASSVSGTTITDTQYF
>TRBD2|TRBJ2-2|NA|TRBV9
TGTGCCAGCAGCGTAGTAGACGGGAGGACCGGGGAGCTGTTTTTT
CASSVVDGRTGELFF
>TRBD1|TRBJ1-2|NA|TRBV7-3
TGTGCCAGCAGCTTAGGACAGGGGTATGGCTACACCTTC
CASSLGQGYGYTF
>NA|TRBJ2-7|NA|TRBV7-8
TGTGCCAGCAGCTTATTCAGGGATTCCTACGAGCAGTACTTC
CASSLFRDSYEQYF